This TCR beta chain was obtained from a study of identical twins. TCRdb independently ran MiXCR on the 5' RACE reads; one entry per CDR3 protein. The table lists some 500,000 distinct CDR3 sequences, roughly 9.5% of them singletons. In its sample, this clonotype was seen many times. Every one of the donors was a healthy Caucasian. The CDR3 has 14 residues. Germline V lookup: CDR1 SGDLS, CDR2 YYNGEE. V lost 9 bases to trimming and J lost 0 bases, with 13 bases between them. These sequences were also reported in another study, on yellow fever vaccine responses in identical twins.

V is TRBV9 and J is TRBJ1-3, with D possibly TRBD1 on 6 matching bases. This clonotype was sampled from a young woman in good health. The sequenced sample was PBMCs. The CDR3 sequence is CATSGQLSGNTIYF. In DNA, the CDR3 is TGTGCCACCTCCGGACAGCTCTCTGGAAACACCATATATTTT.